The following is a TCR beta chain sequence with its context. Germline loops: CDR1 LGHNA, CDR2 YSLEER. This CDR3 is 16 amino acids long. V gave up 3 bases and J gave up 1 base, with 12 bases separating them. A single record per CDR3 protein comes from TCRdb applying MiXCR to the RT-PCR reads. This table has fewer than 800,000 distinct CDR3 sequences, 13% to 15% appearing once. This TCR was recovered from a female donor in good health, serving as a healthy control. The V and J genes are TRBV4-3 and TRBJ2-2, with D tentatively TRBD2 (5 bases). The sequenced material came from memory CD4+ T cells from blood. CDR3 DNA sequence: TGCGCCAGCAGCCAGGGGTTCCGGGAGAACACCGGGGAGCTGTTTTTT. Encoded protein: CASSQGFRENTGELFF.